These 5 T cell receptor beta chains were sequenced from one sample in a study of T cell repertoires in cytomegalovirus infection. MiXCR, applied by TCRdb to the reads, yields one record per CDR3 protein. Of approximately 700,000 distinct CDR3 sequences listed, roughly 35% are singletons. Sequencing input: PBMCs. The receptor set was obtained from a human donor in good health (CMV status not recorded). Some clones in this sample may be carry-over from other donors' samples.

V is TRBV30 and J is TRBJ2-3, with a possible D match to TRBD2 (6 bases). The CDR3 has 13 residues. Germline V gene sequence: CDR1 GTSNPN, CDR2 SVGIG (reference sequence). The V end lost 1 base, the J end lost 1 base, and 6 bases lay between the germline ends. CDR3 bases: TGTGCCTGGAGTGCGGGAGGCACAGATACGCAGTATTTT. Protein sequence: CAWSAGGTDTQYF. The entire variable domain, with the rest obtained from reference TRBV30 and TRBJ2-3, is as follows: SQTIHQWPATLVQPVGSPLSLECTVEGTSNPNLYWYRQAAGRGLQLLFYSVGIGQISSEVPQNLSASRPQDRQFILSSKKLLLSDSGFYLCAWSAGGTDTQYFGPGTRLTVL.

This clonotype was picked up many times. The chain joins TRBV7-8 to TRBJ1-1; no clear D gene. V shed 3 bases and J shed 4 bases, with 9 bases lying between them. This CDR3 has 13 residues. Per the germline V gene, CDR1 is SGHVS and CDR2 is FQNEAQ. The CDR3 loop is CASSFGMGTEAFF. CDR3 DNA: TGTGCCAGCAGCTTCGGTATGGGCACTGAAGCTTTCTTT.

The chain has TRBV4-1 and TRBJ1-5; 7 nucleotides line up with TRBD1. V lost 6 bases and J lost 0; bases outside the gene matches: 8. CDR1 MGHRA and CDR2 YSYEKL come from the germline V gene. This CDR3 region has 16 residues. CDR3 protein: CASSPATGYSNQPQHF. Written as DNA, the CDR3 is TGCGCCAGCAGTCCGGCGACAGGGTATAGCAATCAGCCCCAGCATTTT.

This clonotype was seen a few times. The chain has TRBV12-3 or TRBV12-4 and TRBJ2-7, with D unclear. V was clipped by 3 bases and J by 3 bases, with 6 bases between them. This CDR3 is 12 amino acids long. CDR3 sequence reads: CASSLIYYEQYF. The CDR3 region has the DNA TGTGCCAGCAGTTTGATCTACTACGAGCAGTACTTC.

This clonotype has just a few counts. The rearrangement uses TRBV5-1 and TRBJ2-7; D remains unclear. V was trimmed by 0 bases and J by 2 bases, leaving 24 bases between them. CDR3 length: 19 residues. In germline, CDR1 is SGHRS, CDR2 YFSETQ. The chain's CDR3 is CASSLDPGVSYEKAYEQYF. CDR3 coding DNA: TGCGCCAGCAGCTTGGATCCGGGTGTATCCTATGAAAAAGCCTACGAGCAGTACTTC.